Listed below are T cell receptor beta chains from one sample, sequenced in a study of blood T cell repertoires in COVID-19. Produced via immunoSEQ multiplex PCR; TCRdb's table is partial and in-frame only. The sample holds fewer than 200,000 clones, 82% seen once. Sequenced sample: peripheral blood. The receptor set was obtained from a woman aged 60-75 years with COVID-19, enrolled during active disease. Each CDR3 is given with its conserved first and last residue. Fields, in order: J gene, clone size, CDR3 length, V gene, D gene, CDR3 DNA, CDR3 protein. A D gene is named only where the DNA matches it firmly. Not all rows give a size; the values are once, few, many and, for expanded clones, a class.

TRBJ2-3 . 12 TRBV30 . TGTGCCTGGGGTGAGGGAGCAGATACGCAGTATTTT CAWGEGADTQYF
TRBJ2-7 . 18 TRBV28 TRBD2 TGTGCCAGCAGCTTACCGGGACTAGCGGGAGGTGATTTCCACGAGCAGTACTTC CASSLPGLAGGDFHEQYF
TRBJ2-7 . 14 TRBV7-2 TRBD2 TGTGCCAGCAGCTTAACGGGACTAGTAGGCGAGCAGTACTTC CASSLTGLVGEQYF
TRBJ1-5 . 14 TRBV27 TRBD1 TGTGCCAGCAGGGGGACAGGGGCTAATCAGCCCCAGCATTTT CASRGTGANQPQHF
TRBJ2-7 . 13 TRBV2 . TGTGCCAGCAGTGGGCAGGCTCCCTACGAGCAGTACTTC CASSGQAPYEQYF
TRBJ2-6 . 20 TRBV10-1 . TGCGCCAGCAGTGAAGGGGGAGGGCGAACCGTAGAGGCTGGGGCCAACGTCCTGACTTTC CASSEGGGRTVEAGANVLTF
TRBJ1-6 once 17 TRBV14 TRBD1 TGTGCCAGCAGCCCGGAGCCGCGGACAGGCCTTGTTTCACCCCTCCACTTT CASSPEPRTGLVSPLHF
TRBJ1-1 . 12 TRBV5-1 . TGCGCCAGCAGCTTGAATTCAAATGAAGCTTTCTTT CASSLNSNEAFF
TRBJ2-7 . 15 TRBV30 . TGTGCCTGGAGTAGGGGGGGCTTGCTTTCCTACGAGCAGTACTTC CAWSRGGLLSYEQYF
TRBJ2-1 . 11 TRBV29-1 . TGCAGCGTTTCCGGAGAAAATGAGCAGTTCTTC CSVSGENEQFF
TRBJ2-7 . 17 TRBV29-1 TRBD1 TGCAGCGCCCAGGGACAGAAAAGGGGGCCTGGCTCCTACGAGCAGTACTTC CSAQGQKRGPGSYEQYF
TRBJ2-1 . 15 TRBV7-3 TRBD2 TGTGCCAGCAGCTTAAGGGGAGGGAGCCCAGGTGAGCAGTTCTTC CASSLRGGSPGEQFF
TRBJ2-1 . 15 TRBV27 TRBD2 TGTGCCAGCAGGTCGAGCGGGAGGGCCCCCAATGAGCAGTTCTTC CASRSSGRAPNEQFF
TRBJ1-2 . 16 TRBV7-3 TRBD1 TGTGCCAGCAGTCATTCCCGGGACAGGGGCGACTATGGCTACACCTTC CASSHSRDRGDYGYTF
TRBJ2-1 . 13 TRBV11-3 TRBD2 TGTGCCAGCAGCTTAGCCCGGGGGGATGAGCAGTTCTTC CASSLARGDEQFF
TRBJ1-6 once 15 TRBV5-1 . TGCGCCAGCAGCTTTGACACGGCTCATAATTCACCCCTCCACTTT CASSFDTAHNSPLHF
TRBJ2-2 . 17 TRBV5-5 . TGTGCCAGCAGCTCGCCTGTAGGCGGATCGAACACCGGGGAGCTGTTTTTT CASSSPVGGSNTGELFF
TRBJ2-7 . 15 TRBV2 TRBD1 TGTGCCAGCACCGTGGACAGGGGAATTTCCTACGAGCAGTACTTC CASTVDRGISYEQYF
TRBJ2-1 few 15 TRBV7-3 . TGTGCCAGCAGCTTAGGTCCCCCCTCGGGCAATGAGCAGTTCTTC CASSLGPPSGNEQFF
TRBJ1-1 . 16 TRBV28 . TGTGCCAGCAGTTTAGTACGGAACAGGTTGAACACTGAAGCTTTCTTT CASSLVRNRLNTEAFF
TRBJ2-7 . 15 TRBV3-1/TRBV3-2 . TGTGCCAGCAGCCAAGGCCAACAGGCGTCCTACGAGCAGTACTTC CASSQGQQASYEQYF
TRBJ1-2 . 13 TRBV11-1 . TGTGCCAGCAGCTTGCCTGGGAGGAGCGGCTACACCTTC CASSLPGRSGYTF
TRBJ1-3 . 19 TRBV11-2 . TGTGCCAGCAGCTTAGATCGGGGGTTGGGCAGGCTCTCTGGAAACACCATATATTTT CASSLDRGLGRLSGNTIYF
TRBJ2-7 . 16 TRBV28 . TGTGCCAGCAGTTTACGGGGGGCCTACCCGATCTACGAGCAGTACTTC CASSLRGAYPIYEQYF
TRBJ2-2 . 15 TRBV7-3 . TGTGCCAGCAGCTTAGTGGGAGTTAATACCGGGGAGCTGTTTTTT CASSLVGVNTGELFF
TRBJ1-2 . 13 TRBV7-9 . TGTGCCAGCAGCCCCGGGAGGGACTATGGCTACACCTTC CASSPGRDYGYTF
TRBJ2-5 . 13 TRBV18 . TGTGCCAGCTCACCACGGGCAGAAGAGACCCAGTACTTC CASSPRAEETQYF
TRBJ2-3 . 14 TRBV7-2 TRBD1 TGTGCCAGCAGCTTAGGGACAGGGAGGGATACGCAGTATTTT CASSLGTGRDTQYF
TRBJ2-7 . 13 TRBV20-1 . TGCAGTGCTAGTCTGAGGAGAAGGAACGAGCAGTACTTC CSASLRRRNEQYF
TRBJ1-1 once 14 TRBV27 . TGTGCCAGCCAAACTCAGGGGCGACTCACTGAAGCTTTCTTT CASQTQGRLTEAFF
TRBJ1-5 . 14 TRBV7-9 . TGTGCCAGCAGCTCAGGGTCTAGCAATCAGCCCCAGCATTTT CASSSGSSNQPQHF
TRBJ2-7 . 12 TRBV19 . TGTGCCAGTAGTACGTCTCACGGCGAGCAGTACTTC CASSTSHGEQYF
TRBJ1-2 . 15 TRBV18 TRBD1 TGTGCCAGCTCACAGTCGGCGGGACAGTCGTATGGCTACACCTTC CASSQSAGQSYGYTF
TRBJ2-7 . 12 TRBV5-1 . TGCGCCAGCAGCTTGGGGACAGCCCGGCAGTACTTC CASSLGTARQYF
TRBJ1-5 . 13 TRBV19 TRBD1 TGTGCCAGTAGAAGGGACAGGGATCAGCCCCAGCATTTT CASRRDRDQPQHF